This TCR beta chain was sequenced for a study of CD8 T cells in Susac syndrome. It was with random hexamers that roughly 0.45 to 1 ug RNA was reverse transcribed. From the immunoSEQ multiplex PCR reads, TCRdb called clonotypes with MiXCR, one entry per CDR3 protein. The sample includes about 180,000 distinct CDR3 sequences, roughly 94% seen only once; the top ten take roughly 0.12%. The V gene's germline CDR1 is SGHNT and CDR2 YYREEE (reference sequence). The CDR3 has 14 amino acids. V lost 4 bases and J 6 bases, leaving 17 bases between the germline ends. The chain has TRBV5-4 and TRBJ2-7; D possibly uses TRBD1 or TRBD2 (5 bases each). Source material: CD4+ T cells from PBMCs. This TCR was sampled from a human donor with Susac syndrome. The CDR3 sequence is CASSRWDGEGEQYF. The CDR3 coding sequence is TGTGCCAGCAGCCGATGGGACGGTGAGGGCGAGCAGTACTTC.